Shown below are 9 T cell receptor beta chains from a single sample sequenced in a study of vaccination effects on CD4 cells after COVID-19. Antigen-specific CD4+ T cells were expanded (with viral peptide pools) by the ViraFEST assay ahead of sequencing. Investigators separated out CD4+ T cells once around nine days of culture had passed. SARS-CoV-2 infected the person between March and December 2020, as confirmed by PCR. The repertoire was sequenced with immunoSEQ multiplex PCR; TCRdb's copy has only in-frame clones and lacks some. The sample has roughly 25,000 clones, approximately 80% seen once; the top ten hold 15% to 20%. The antigens of these receptors remain unknown. The source material was CD4+ T cells from PBMCs cultured with HCoV-NL63 spike peptides, sampled before COVID-19 vaccination. Receptors originate from a human donor who had a prior SARS-CoV-2 infection.

This clone was seen a handful of times. V gene TRBV28 combines with J gene TRBJ2-7, with a weak D call TRBD1 (6 bases). This CDR3 has 16 amino acids. Germline V gives CDR1 MDHEN, CDR2 SYDVKM. Trimming pared 8 bases from V and 0 bases from J, leaving 20 bases between. The CDR3 protein is CASPAPSGDASYEQYF. In DNA form, the CDR3 reads TGTGCCAGCCCAGCTCCGTCAGGGGACGCCTCCTACGAGCAGTACTTC. Complete variable domain (other parts from reference TRBV28 and TRBJ2-7): DVKVTQSSRYLVKRTGEKVFLECVQDMDHENMFWYRQDPGLGLRLIYFSYDVKMKEKGDIPEGYSVSREKKERFSLILESASTNQTSMYLCASPAPSGDASYEQYFGPGTRLTVT.

The chain combines TRBV12-3 or TRBV12-4 with TRBJ1-1; 7 bases map to TRBD1. CDR3 length equals 13 residues. With 6 bases clipped from V and 3 bases from J, the junction kept 4 bases outside the gene matches. The chain's CDR3 is CASSRGKDTEAFF. In DNA, the CDR3 is TGTGCCAGCAGCAGGGGGAAGGACACTGAAGCTTTCTTT.

The chain carries TRBV21-1 and TRBJ2-1; the table calls TRBD2, which could not be checked here. TRBV21-1 is noted as a pseudogene. The CDR3 extends over 17 amino acids. For the CDR3, the DNA is TGTGCCAGCAGCAAGAAAGGCGGGAGTACCTCCTACAATGAGCAGTTCTTC. It encodes CASSKKGGSTSYNEQFF.

This clone was recorded only once. J is TRBJ1-5 and V is TRBV2, with D possibly TRBD1 on 5 matching bases. This CDR3 comprises 14 residues. With 3 bases removed from V and 3 bases from J, the gap between germline ends came to 9 bases. Germline V gene data show CDR1 as SNHLY and CDR2 as FYNNEI. The CDR3 DNA reads as TGTGCCAGCAGTGACGTAGGGGACAATCAGCCCCAGCATTTT. As protein: CASSDVGDNQPQHF.

This clone has a single count. The rearrangement uses TRBV6-1 and TRBJ1-2; 8 positions match TRBD1. The CDR3 totals 13 residues. Per germline, CDR1 MNHNS and CDR2 SASEGT. The V segment lost 2 bases and the J segment 7 bases; nucleotides outside the gene matches: 3. CDR3 region: CASSELTGAGYTF. CDR3 nucleotides: TGTGCCAGCAGTGAACTGACAGGGGCTGGCTACACCTTC.

The chain uses TRBV27 and TRBJ2-5; D unresolved. Trimming shortened V by 3 bases and J by 7 bases, and 9 bases separated the two germline ends. The CDR3 sequence is 12 residues long. Germline V lookup: CDR1 MNHEY, CDR2 SMNVEV (reference sequence). For the CDR3, the DNA is TGTGCCAGCAGTTTCGTCCGAGGGACCCAGTACTTC. Its translation: CASSFVRGTQYF.

The gene calls are TRBV2 and TRBJ1-6; D gene uncertain. The CDR3 is 15 amino acids. The germline V and J ends were trimmed by 8 bases and 0 bases, with 11 bases remaining between them. Germline values: CDR1 SNHLY, CDR2 FYNNEI. In DNA, the CDR3 is TGTGCCAGCGTACAGTTGGGCTCCTATAATTCACCCCTCCACTTT. It codes for CASVQLGSYNSPLHF.

The chain employs TRBV7-3 and TRBJ2-1; D unresolved. Germline-derived CDR1 and CDR2 are SGHTA and FQGTGA. Between the trimmed V and J ends, which lost 1 base and 7 bases, there was a span of 8 bases. This CDR3 has 13 amino acids. CDR3 coding DNA: TGTGCCAGCAGCTTAATAAGCCATAATGAGCAGTTCTTC. The encoded protein is CASSLISHNEQFF.

The rearrangement links TRBV25-1 to TRBJ1-5, with D hard to call. This CDR3 is 12 amino acids long. Trimming left V 7 bases short and J 4 bases short, with 8 bases between. The germline V gene encodes CDR1 MGHDK and CDR2 SYGVNS. In DNA form, the CDR3 reads TGTGCCAGCAACGGCCCTAATCAGCCCCAGCATTTT. It codes for CASNGPNQPQHF.